Described below is a single T cell receptor beta chain sequence and its context. Its antigen is as yet unknown. One base away lies a much larger clone, so this may be a sequencing read error. The data stem from a study of blood T cells in healthy people across ages. Overall study findings and caveats: Researchers judged that diversity estimates from one million T cells fell short of true values. Older age went with lower TCR beta diversity per million T cells, in a roughly linear way. PBMCs went unsorted, and a conclusive naive versus antigen-experienced comparison was therefore prevented.

Germline values: CDR1 SQVTM, CDR2 ANQGSEA. CDR3 size: 13 residues. Trimming removed 4 bases at V and 4 bases at J, with 11 bases between. Combining a sample-barcoded 5' primer with a J-beta primer mix, a second PCR ran for roughly 7 to 11 cycles. Each CDR3 protein is one row after TCRdb ran MiXCR on the 5' RACE reads. The sample yields under 2 million distinct CDR3 sequences, roughly 32% seen once. The source is a woman aged 30 to 39 in good health. Sequences were obtained from blood. The chain combines TRBV29-1 with TRBJ2-4, with a tentative D call TRBD2 (5 bases). CDR3 region: CSVGGRKKNIQYF. CDR3 sequence (DNA): TGCAGCGTTGGCGGGCGGAAAAAAAACATTCAGTACTTC. Based on the CDR3 plus reference TRBV29-1 and TRBJ2-4, the full variable domain is SAVISQKPSRDICQRGTSLTIQCQVDSQVTMMFWYRQQPGQSLTLIATANQGSEATYESGFVIDKFPISRPNLTFSTLTVSNMSPEDSSIYLCSVGGRKKNIQYFGAGTRLSVL.